The 13 T cell receptor beta chains listed next were all sequenced from one sample in a study of T-cell memory formation after mild COVID-19. In TCRdb, the 5' RACE reads were re-called with MiXCR into one record per CDR3 protein. The sample lists hundreds of thousands of distinct CDR3 sequences, 20% occurring once. The sequenced material came from PBMCs or a T cell subset sorted from them (not recorded which). These receptors all stem from an adult woman who had mild COVID-19 (a few samples of this study predate the infection). Cell type and time point are not known.

This clonotype was recorded many times. The chain links TRBV5-1 to TRBJ2-2; 9 nucleotides match TRBD2. The CDR3 runs 16 residues. The germline gives CDR1 SGHRS, CDR2 YFSETQ. With V trimmed by 4 bases and J by 5 bases, 9 bases remained unmatched. The chain's CDR3 is CASSLQGSGRTGELFF. The CDR3 coding sequence is TGCGCCAGCAGCCTCCAGGGAAGCGGGAGGACCGGGGAGCTGTTTTTT.

V usage is TRBV5-1 and J usage is TRBJ2-6, with D unclear. Germline-derived CDR1 and CDR2 are SGHRS and YFSETQ. The CDR3 runs to 16 residues. V lost 7 bases and J lost 7, with 21 bases in between. The CDR3 bases are TGCGCCAGCCTTGGGCAAGTGGGAAATGGAGCCAACGTCCTGACTTTC. This translates into CASLGQVGNGANVLTF. Full variable domain (rest looked up from reference TRBV5-1 and TRBJ2-6): KAGVTQTPRYLIKTRGQQVTLSCSPISGHRSVSWYQQTPGQGLQFLFEYFSETQRNKGNFPGRFSGRQFSNSRSEMNVSTLELGDSALYLCASLGQVGNGANVLTFGAGSRLTVL.

The chain couples TRBV12-3 or TRBV12-4 to TRBJ1-1; D not certain. This CDR3 has 14 residues. With 7 bases removed from V and 0 bases from J, the gap between germline ends came to 12 bases. CDR3 amino acids: CASTIEGMNTEAFF. CDR3 nucleotide sequence: TGTGCCAGCACTATTGAAGGGATGAACACTGAAGCTTTCTTT.

This clonotype was seen a few times. The chain joins TRBV14 to TRBJ2-3; 9 bases align to TRBD1. The CDR3 has 17 residues. Germline CDR1 reads SGHDN; CDR2 reads FVKESK. The V and J ends lost 2 bases and 2 bases, in that order; junction bases with no gene match: 8. The CDR3 DNA is TGTGCCAGCAGCCAATATTTCGGGACAGGGATCACAGATACGCAGTATTTT. As protein: CASSQYFGTGITDTQYF.

The rearrangement joins TRBV30 to TRBJ2-3; 7 positions match TRBD2. Germline-derived CDR1 and CDR2 are GTSNPN and SVGIG (reference sequence). V was pared by 0 bases and J by 7 bases, with 7 bases of the junction left unmatched. The CDR3 consists of 14 residues. For the CDR3, the DNA is TGTGCCTGGAGTGTTCAGAGCGGGGTGAATACGCAGTATTTT. Translated: CAWSVQSGVNTQYF.

There are a few counts of this clonotype. The genes are TRBV7-9 and TRBJ2-7; D is undetermined. Germline-derived CDR1 and CDR2 are SEHNR and FQNEAQ (reference sequence). V lost 4 bases to trimming and J lost 6 bases, with 10 bases between them. The CDR3 is 12 residues long. The CDR3 protein is CASSYWETEQYF. For the CDR3, the DNA is TGTGCCAGCAGCTACTGGGAAACCGAGCAGTACTTC.

This clonotype was seen a few times. The gene calls are TRBV12-3 or TRBV12-4 and TRBJ1-1, with D unclear. Trimming removed 5 bases at V and 3 bases at J, with 13 bases between. This CDR3 has 14 residues. CDR3 sequence: CASSQTESDTEAFF. The DNA for the CDR3 is TGTGCCAGCAGTCAGACTGAAAGCGACACTGAAGCTTTCTTT.

This clonotype was seen more than once but under ten times. The chain uses TRBV20-1 and TRBJ2-7; a weak D match, TRBD1 (6 bases). V shed 8 bases and J shed 1 base, with 15 bases lying between them. The CDR3 extends over 13 amino acids. The germline V gene encodes CDR1 DFQATT and CDR2 SNEGSKA (reference sequence). The CDR3 here is CSPIQGPSYEQYF. For the CDR3, the DNA is TGCAGTCCCATACAGGGCCCTTCCTACGAGCAGTACTTC.

CDR3 DNA: TGTGCCAGCTCACCCCGGAGGGAAATTAACTATGGCTACACCTTC. Translating gives CASSPRREINYGYTF. V and J are TRBV18 and TRBJ1-2; D call uncertain. Per the germline V gene, CDR1 is KGHSH and CDR2 is LQKENI. The CDR3 is 15 amino acids. Trimming removed 3 bases at V and 1 base at J, with 12 bases between.

The J gene is TRBJ2-7, the V gene TRBV7-2, with 7 bases lining up with TRBD2. The V and J ends lost 4 bases and 3 bases, in that order; junction bases with no gene match: 9. CDR3 length: 15 amino acids. From germline, CDR1 is SGHTA and CDR2 FQGNSA. The CDR3 reads CASSSHEGLLYEQYF. The CDR3 region has the DNA TGTGCCAGCAGCTCCCATGAGGGACTACTCTACGAGCAGTACTTC.

Only a few counts were recorded for this clonotype. V is TRBV11-2 and J is TRBJ2-5; tentative D call: TRBD1 (7 bases). The CDR3 extends over 14 amino acids. V lost 6 bases and J 5 bases, leaving 16 bases between the germline ends. Per germline, CDR1 SGHAT and CDR2 FQNNGV. Here the CDR3 DNA reads TGTGCCAGCAGGCAAACACAGGGGAGGGAGACCCAGTACTTC. It yields the protein CASRQTQGRETQYF.

The V gene is TRBV10-3, the J gene TRBJ2-1, with TRBD1 identical over 10 bases. J gave up 5 bases and V 7 bases, and 8 bases lay outside the gene matches. Germline V gene data show CDR1 as ENHRY and CDR2 as SYGVKD. This CDR3 is 15 amino acids long. The CDR3 is CAITPGQGNNNEQFF. Here the CDR3 DNA reads TGTGCCATCACCCCGGGACAGGGGAATAACAATGAGCAGTTCTTC.

This clonotype was found a few times. The chain combines TRBV19 with TRBJ1-2, with D uncertain. Trimming left V 5 bases short and J 2 bases short, with 3 bases between. The CDR3 totals 11 residues. Germline V gives CDR1 LNHDA, CDR2 SQIVND (reference sequence). The CDR3 DNA follows: TGTGCCAGTAGTCGCAACTATGGCTACACCTTC. Its protein is CASSRNYGYTF.